Shown below are 8 T cell receptor beta chains from a single sample sequenced in a study of T-cell memory formation after mild COVID-19. One entry per CDR3 protein results from TCRdb running MiXCR on the 5' RACE reads. The sample lists about 320,000 distinct CDR3 sequences; around 15% were seen once. The specimen sequenced was PBMCs or a T cell subset sorted from them (not recorded which). Receptors originate from a man aged 18 to 29 who had mild COVID-19 (a few samples of this study predate the infection). Cell type and time point are not known.

Only a few counts were recorded for this clonotype. The chain uses TRBV3-1 and TRBJ2-7; TRBD2 aligns across 7 bases. The CDR3 length is 15 residues. The V and J ends lost 4 bases and 2 bases, in that order; junction bases with no gene match: 8. Germline CDR1 and CDR2: LGHDT and YNNKEL (reference sequence). The CDR3 region has the DNA TGTGCCAGCAGCCCCGGGAGCGGGGCAACCTACGAGCAGTACTTC. It yields the protein CASSPGSGATYEQYF.

This clonotype has only a few counts. The chain uses TRBV11-1 and TRBJ2-1, with 9 bases fitting TRBD1. V lost 2 bases, J lost 7 bases, and 6 bases stayed unmatched. Germline CDR1 reads SGHAT; CDR2 reads FQDESV (reference sequence). This CDR3 is built from 15 residues. The CDR3 bases are TGTGCCAGCAGCTTATGGGACAGGGATATGAATGAGCAGTTCTTC. It yields the protein CASSLWDRDMNEQFF.

This clonotype occurred a few times. The chain carries TRBV6-2 or TRBV6-3 and TRBJ2-7; D unresolved. Germline V gene lookup returns CDR1 MNHEY and CDR2 SVGEGT. V lost 5 bases and J 0 bases, leaving 8 bases between the germline ends. The CDR3 contains 13 residues. The CDR3 protein is CASSPRLSYEQYF. In DNA, the CDR3 is TGTGCCAGCAGTCCTCGACTCTCCTACGAGCAGTACTTC.

J is TRBJ2-3 and V is TRBV5-6; the match to TRBD1 covers 7 bases. Per germline, CDR1 SGHDT and CDR2 YYEEEE. The V segment lost 4 bases and the J segment 2 bases; nucleotides outside the gene matches: 10. The CDR3 sequence is 16 residues long. The DNA for the CDR3 is TGTGCCAGCAGCCAAAAAACAGGGGCCCTCACAGATACGCAGTATTTT. Encoded protein: CASSQKTGALTDTQYF.

This sequence joins TRBV12-3 or TRBV12-4 and TRBJ2-7, with TRBD1 matching over 9 bases. Trimming removed 2 bases from V and 5 bases from J; junction bases left unmatched: 7. The CDR3 is made up of 15 amino acids. The CDR3 nucleotides read TGTGCCAGCAGTTTAAGTGGGACAGGGCGCCACGAGCAGTACTTC. Amino acid sequence: CASSLSGTGRHEQYF.

In this sample, this clonotype turned up a few times. The rearrangement uses TRBV13 and TRBJ1-2, with D possibly matching TRBD1 (5 bases). Germline CDR1 and CDR2: PRHDT and FYEKMQ (reference sequence). The CDR3 covers 19 residues. V lost 2 bases and J lost 4, with 26 bases in between. CDR3 sequence (DNA): TGTGCCAGCAGCTTATACCGCAAGGGGCTCCACACCCCGATCTATGGCTACACCTTC. This encodes CASSLYRKGLHTPIYGYTF.

This rearrangement joins TRBV4-3 to TRBJ2-3, with D tentatively TRBD1 (7 bases). The germline V and J ends were trimmed by 3 bases and 3 bases, with 13 bases remaining between them. This CDR3 region has 15 residues. From germline, CDR1 is LGHNA and CDR2 YSLEER. Here the CDR3 DNA reads TGCGCCAGCAGCCACCGGACAGGAGGGACAGATACGCAGTATTTT. It yields the protein CASSHRTGGTDTQYF.

This clonotype came up a few times. The chain uses TRBV7-3 and TRBJ1-1, with a weak D call TRBD1 (5 bases). V lost 6 bases to trimming and J lost 6 bases, with 17 bases between them. This CDR3 spans 14 amino acids. CDR1 and CDR2 (germline): SGHTA, FQGTGA. The CDR3 reads CASRGGARTAEAFF. The DNA of the CDR3 is TGTGCCAGCAGGGGAGGGGCTCGGACGGCTGAAGCTTTCTTT.